The T cell receptor (beta chain) under discussion was sequenced for a study of CXCR3-negative and CXCR3-positive naive CD8 T cells. As for the study in general: There were approximately 150 million TRB reads altogether, and each library had about 1.5 +/- 0.3 million of them. Findings of the study overall: Memory CD8+ cells had much lower diversity, and both naive subsets had comparably high diversity. Naive cells that were CXCR3-negative or CXCR3-positive used TRBV-TRBJ genes alike, while memory cells diverged.

UMI-labeled 5' RACE TRB cDNA libraries were prepared from the cells. TCRdb re-called the 5' RACE reads; one entry per CDR3 protein, DNA not given. This repertoire comprises 45,000 or so distinct CDR3 sequences; its ten largest clones make up 14% to 15%. The CDR3 consists of 17 residues. A remark on this clonotype: The antigen remains unidentified.

Investigators sorted each CD8+ T cell subset in triplicate, taking 300,000 to 350,000 cells each time. The receptor's source is a human donor in good health. Some clones in this sample may be carry-over from other donors' samples. The sequenced sample consisted of memory CD8+ T cells from blood. This chain joins TRBV23-1 and TRBJ2-7; the TRBD2 assignment by TCRdb is unverifiable without DNA. TRBV23-1 is reported as an ORF; its role is uncertain. The CDR3 sequence is CASSQGLAGGPFWEQYF.